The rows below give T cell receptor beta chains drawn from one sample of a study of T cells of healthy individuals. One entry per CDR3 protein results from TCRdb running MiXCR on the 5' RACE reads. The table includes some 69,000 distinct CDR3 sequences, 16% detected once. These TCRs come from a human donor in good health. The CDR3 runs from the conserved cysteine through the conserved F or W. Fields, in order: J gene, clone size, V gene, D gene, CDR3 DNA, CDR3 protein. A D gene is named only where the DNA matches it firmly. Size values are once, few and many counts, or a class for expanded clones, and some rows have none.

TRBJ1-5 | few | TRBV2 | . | TGTGCCAGCAGTGCCGGGATCTATCAGCCCCAGCATTTT | CASSAGIYQPQHF
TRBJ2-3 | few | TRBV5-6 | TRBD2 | TGTGCCAGCAGCGGGGACTACCCTCCGGCAGATACGCAGTATTTT | CASSGDYPPADTQYF
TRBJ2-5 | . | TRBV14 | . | TGTGCCAGCAGCCAATGGGCTCCAGAGACCCAGTACTTC | CASSQWAPETQYF
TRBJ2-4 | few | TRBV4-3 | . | TGCGCCAGCAGCCAAGATCTTGGAGGCCTAGCCAAAAACATTCAGTACTTC | CASSQDLGGLAKNIQYF
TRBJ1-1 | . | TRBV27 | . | TGTGCGAGTACCTCTTGGGGAAACACTGAAGCTTTCTTT | CASTSWGNTEAFF
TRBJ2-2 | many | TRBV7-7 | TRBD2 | TGTGCTAGCAGCTCCGGGACTAGCGGGACCGGGGAGCTGTTTTTT | CASSSGTSGTGELFF
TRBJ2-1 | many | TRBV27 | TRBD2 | TGTGCCGCTAGGACTAGCGGGGCCCTGAGCTCCTACAATGAGCAGTTCTTC | CAARTSGALSSYNEQFF
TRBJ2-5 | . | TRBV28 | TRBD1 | TGTGCCAGCAGCCCGGCCGGGACAGGGGAAGGGACCCAGTACTTC | CASSPAGTGEGTQYF
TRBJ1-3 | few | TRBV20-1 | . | TGCAGTGCCCCTGCCCGGGGAACTGGAAACACCATATATTTT | CSAPARGTGNTIYF
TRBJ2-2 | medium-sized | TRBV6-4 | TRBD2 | TGTGCCAGCAGTGAGACTAGCGGGAACACCGGGGAGCTGTTTTTT | CASSETSGNTGELFF
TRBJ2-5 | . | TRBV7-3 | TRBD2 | TGTGCCAGCAGCTTAAATCCGGGGGGGCCGGGAGAGACCCAGTACTTC | CASSLNPGGPGETQYF
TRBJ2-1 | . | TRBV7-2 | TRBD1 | TGTGCCAGCAGCTTATCCCTTGGACAGGGGGAGTACAATGAGCAGTTCTTC | CASSLSLGQGEYNEQFF
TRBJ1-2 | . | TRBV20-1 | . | TGCAGTGCTAGAGATATGGCAGCCTATGGCTACACCTTC | CSARDMAAYGYTF
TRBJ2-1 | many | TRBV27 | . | TGTGCCAGCAGTTTAGTGGGGCCTACGGACAATGAGCAGTTCTTC | CASSLVGPTDNEQFF
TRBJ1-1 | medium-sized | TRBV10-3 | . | TGTGCCATCAGTGAGGGCACTGAAGCTTTCTTT | CAISEGTEAFF
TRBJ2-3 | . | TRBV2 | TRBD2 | TGTGCCAGCAGACGAAGCGGGAGCGGTGAAGATACGCAGTATTTT | CASRRSGSGEDTQYF
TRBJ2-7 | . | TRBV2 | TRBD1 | TGTGCCAGCAGGGGAGGGACAGGGGAAAGGTACGAGCAGTACTTC | CASRGGTGERYEQYF
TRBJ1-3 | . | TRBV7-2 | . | TGTGCCAGCAGCTTAGGGGCTGGAAACACCATATATTTT | CASSLGAGNTIYF
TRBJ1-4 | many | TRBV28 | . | TGTGCCAGCAGCGCCGGGGGTCTTAATGAAAAACTGTTTTTT | CASSAGGLNEKLFF
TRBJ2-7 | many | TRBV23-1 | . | TGCGCCAGCGCGGCCTTGACAGACCTCTTTGGCGAGCAGTACTTC | CASAALTDLFGEQYF
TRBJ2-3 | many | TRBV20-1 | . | TGCAGCTCCGGGCCTAGCACAGATACGCAGTATTTT | CSSGPSTDTQYF
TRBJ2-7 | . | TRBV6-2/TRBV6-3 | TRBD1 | TGTGCCAGCAGGACAGGGGCTACGTACGAGCAGTACTTC | CASRTGATYEQYF
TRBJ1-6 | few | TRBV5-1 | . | TGCGCCAGCAGCTTGTCGGGGGGGTATTCACCCCTCCACTTT | CASSLSGGYSPLHF
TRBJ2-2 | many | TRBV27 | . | TGTGCCAGCAGACCTACAGGGTTCCCCGGGGAGCTGTTTTTT | CASRPTGFPGELFF
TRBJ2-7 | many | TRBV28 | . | TGTGCCAGCACCCCTACGGGACACTCCTACGAGCAGTACTTC | CASTPTGHSYEQYF
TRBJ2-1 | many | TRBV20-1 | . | TGCAGTGCTAACGGAGCGGGCCTTTATTACAATGAGCAGTTCTTC | CSANGAGLYYNEQFF
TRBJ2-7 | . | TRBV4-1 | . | TGCGCCAGCAGCCAAGAGGTAACTTCCGAGCAGTACTTC | CASSQEVTSEQYF
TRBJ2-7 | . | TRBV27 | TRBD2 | TGTGCCAGCAGTTTCAGCGGGGCCTACGAGCAGTACTTC | CASSFSGAYEQYF
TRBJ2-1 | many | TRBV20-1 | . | TGCAGTGTAGGGTCCTACAATGAGCAGTTCTTC | CSVGSYNEQFF
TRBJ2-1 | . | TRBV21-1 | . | TGTGCCAGCAGCAACGCCCCCATGCCGGGTGGGGACTACAATGAGCAGTTCTTC | CASSNAPMPGGDYNEQFF
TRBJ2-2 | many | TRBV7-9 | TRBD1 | TGTGCCAGCAGCCCCGGACAGGGGCTCACCGGGGAGCTGTTTTTT | CASSPGQGLTGELFF
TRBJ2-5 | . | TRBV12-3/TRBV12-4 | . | TGTGCCAGCAGTTTAATCTTCCCCCAAGAGACCCAGTACTTC | CASSLIFPQETQYF
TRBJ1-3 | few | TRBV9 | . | TGTGCCAGCAGCACTGACCCCAAAGGAAACACCATATATTTT | CASSTDPKGNTIYF
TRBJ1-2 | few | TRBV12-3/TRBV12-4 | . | TGTGCCAGCAGTATGGACAGCTATGGCTACACCTTC | CASSMDSYGYTF
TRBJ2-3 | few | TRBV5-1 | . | TGCGCCAGCAGCTTCCGGGAATCTAGCACAGATACGCAGTATTTT | CASSFRESSTDTQYF
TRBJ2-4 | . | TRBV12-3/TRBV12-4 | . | TGTGCCACGAGGTGGGGGAGCCAAAACATTCAGTACTTC | CATRWGSQNIQYF
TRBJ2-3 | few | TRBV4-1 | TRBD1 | TGCGCCAGCAGCCCCGGGACAGGGGCCGATACGCAGTATTTT | CASSPGTGADTQYF
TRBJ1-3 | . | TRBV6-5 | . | TGTGCCAGCAGTTATCGGGGGGCGGATGGAAACACCATATATTTT | CASSYRGADGNTIYF
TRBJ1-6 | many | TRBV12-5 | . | TGTGCTAGTGGTACCCATGGCAGATTTAATTCACCCCTCCACTTT | CASGTHGRFNSPLHF
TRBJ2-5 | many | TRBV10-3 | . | TGTGCCACCAGCGACAGATTGTACCAAGAGACCCAGTACTTC | CATSDRLYQETQYF
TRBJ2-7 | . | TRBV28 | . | TGTGCCAGCAGAACGGGGTTCTACGAGCAGTACTTC | CASRTGFYEQYF
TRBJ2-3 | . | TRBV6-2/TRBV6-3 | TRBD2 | TGTGCCAGCAGTTACGGGGGACTAGCGGCAGATACGCAGTATTTT | CASSYGGLAADTQYF
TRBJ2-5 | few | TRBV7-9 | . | TGTGCCAGCAGCTTAGAAGCCCTCCAAGAGACCCAGTACTTC | CASSLEALQETQYF